Below, 30 T cell receptor beta chains from the same sample are listed, as sequenced in a study of cytomegalovirus exposure and HLA in healthy donors. Here immunoSEQ multiplex PCR was the method, and the copy in TCRdb shows in-frame clones only, minus some. The data contain approximately 70,000 clones, approximately 94% of them singletons. Specimen: PBMCs. These receptors all stem from a woman aged 18-29 years in good health and CMV-seronegative.

The chain employs TRBV6-6 and TRBJ1-5; D may be TRBD1 (6 bases). CDR1 is MNHNY and CDR2 is SVGAGI in the germline V gene (reference sequence). This CDR3 region has 13 residues. The germline V and J ends were trimmed by 7 bases and 8 bases, with 15 bases remaining between them. The CDR3 DNA reads as TGTGCCAGCACCCGGACAGTGAAAGAGCCCCAGCATTTT. The encoded protein is CASTRTVKEPQHF.

The chain carries TRBV28 and TRBJ2-2; D possibly corresponds to TRBD1 (5 bases). The V and J ends lost 2 bases and 4 bases respectively, with 5 bases between them. Germline V gene sequence: CDR1 MDHEN, CDR2 SYDVKM. The CDR3 has 13 amino acids. For the CDR3, the DNA is TGTGCCAGCAGTTTAACAGGCACCGGGGAGCTGTTTTTT. Translation gives CASSLTGTGELFF.

The chain combines TRBV7-3 with TRBJ2-1; 9 nucleotides align to TRBD2. The CDR3 is made up of 15 amino acids. Losses at the gene ends were 1 base for V and 3 bases for J; bases not matched to a gene: 1. Germline CDR1 SGHTA, CDR2 FQGTGA. This CDR3 reads CASSLILAGYNEQFF. Written as DNA, the CDR3 is TGTGCCAGCAGCTTAATACTAGCGGGCTACAATGAGCAGTTCTTC.

The chain uses TRBV4-3 and TRBJ2-7; 7 positions match TRBD1. With V trimmed by 4 bases and J by 4 bases, 4 bases remained unmatched. The length of the CDR3 is 13 residues. Germline assignment: CDR1 LGHNA and CDR2 YSLEER. The DNA of the CDR3 is TGCGCCAGCAGCCCCCACAGGGGATACGAGCAGTACTTC. Its protein is CASSPHRGYEQYF.

This chain uses TRBV7-2 with TRBJ2-7; D is possibly TRBD1 (6 bases). CDR3 length: 14 residues. The V end was cut by 2 bases, the J end by 6 bases, with 14 bases between. In germline, CDR1 is SGHTA, CDR2 FQGNSA. Here the CDR3 reads CASSLLPQGTEQYF. The DNA of the CDR3 is TGTGCCAGCAGCTTACTCCCCCAGGGGACCGAGCAGTACTTC.

The V gene is TRBV19, the J gene TRBJ2-3; 8 bases match TRBD1. Germline CDR1 LNHDA, CDR2 SQIVND (reference sequence). The CDR3 sequence is 14 residues long. With 5 bases clipped from V and 4 bases from J, the junction kept 5 bases outside the gene matches. DNA for the CDR3: TGTGCCAGTAGTTTGGACAGGGCCGCAGATACGCAGTATTTT. It specifies CASSLDRAADTQYF.

A single count supports this clone. V usage is TRBV11-3 and J usage is TRBJ2-5; tentatively, D is TRBD2 (5 bases). Germline-derived CDR1 and CDR2 are SGHNT and YENEEA. The CDR3 contains 13 residues. V was pared by 5 bases and J by 3 bases, with 10 bases between. As DNA, the CDR3 is TGTGCCAGCAGCCAAACAGCGGAAGAGACCCAGTACTTC. Translation: CASSQTAEETQYF.

The V gene is TRBV12-5, the J gene TRBJ2-7; weak D call: TRBD2 (6 bases). The V end was cut by 1 base, the J end by 3 bases, with 13 bases between. CDR3 size: 15 residues. Germline CDR1 LGHNT, CDR2 FRNRAP. The CDR3 region has the DNA TGTGCTAGTGGTTTGGCCCACGGGAGTAGCTACGAGCAGTACTTC. This translates into CASGLAHGSSYEQYF.

The sample holds one count of this clone. This rearrangement joins TRBV7-6 to TRBJ2-2, with TRBD2 matching over 8 bases. Germline V lookup: CDR1 SGHVS, CDR2 FNYEAQ. Germline trimming cut 5 bases from V and 5 bases from J; bases unmatched to any gene: 13. CDR3 length: 17 amino acids. The CDR3 loop is CASSPLMSGRYTGELFF. The CDR3 bases are TGTGCCAGCAGCCCTCTTATGAGCGGGAGATATACCGGGGAGCTGTTTTTT.

The chain recombines TRBV6-4 with TRBJ2-1; 12 nucleotides agree with TRBD2. The junction had 5 bases not matched to a gene; V was cut back by 3 bases and J by 8 bases. Germline values: CDR1 MRHNA, CDR2 SNTAGT. The CDR3 consists of 15 residues. In nucleotides, the CDR3 is TGTGCCAGCAGTGAGACTAGCGGGGGAGGTGATGAGCAGTTCTTC. It yields the protein CASSETSGGGDEQFF.

This chain joins TRBV4-3 and TRBJ2-7, with D possibly matching TRBD2 (6 bases). Per the germline V gene, CDR1 is LGHNA and CDR2 is YSLEER. There are 12 residues in the CDR3. V was shortened by 3 bases and J by 6 bases, with 9 bases between the two germline ends. The CDR3 loop is CASSHLGGEQYF. The DNA of the CDR3 is TGCGCCAGCAGCCACCTCGGGGGCGAGCAGTACTTC.

The chain carries TRBV10-1 and TRBJ2-7, with TRBD2 as a possible D gene (7 bases). Trimming shortened V by 0 bases and J by 6 bases, and 12 bases separated the two germline ends. This CDR3 contains 14 residues. The V gene's germline CDR1 is WNHNN and CDR2 SYGVQD (reference sequence). In DNA form, the CDR3 reads TGCGCCAGCAGTGAGTCTGGGAGGGGGACCGAGCAGTACTTC. Residues: CASSESGRGTEQYF.

This chain connects TRBV27 to TRBJ2-1, with 8 bases matching TRBD2. Trimming took 6 bases from V and 4 from J; bases not matched to a gene: 23. The CDR3 has 20 amino acids. Germline loops: CDR1 MNHEY, CDR2 SMNVEV (reference sequence). CDR3 nucleotide sequence: TGTGCCAGCAGGGGGGACCGGGCGGGAGGATCCCCCGGATTTTACAATGAGCAGTTCTTC. Translating it yields CASRGDRAGGSPGFYNEQFF.

The V and J genes are TRBV5-8 and TRBJ1-2, with D perhaps TRBD1 (5 bases). The CDR3 runs to 13 residues. The V end lost 2 bases, the J end lost 2 bases, and 7 bases lay between the germline ends. The V gene's germline CDR1 is SGHTS and CDR2 YDEGEE. The CDR3 DNA reads TGTGCCAGCAGCTTCCCAGGGAACTATGGCTACACCTTC. Amino acid sequence: CASSFPGNYGYTF.

This clone was observed a handful of times. This rearrangement joins TRBV6-6 to TRBJ2-1; D may be TRBD1 (6 bases). Germline lookup yields CDR1 MNHNY and CDR2 SVGAGI (reference sequence). The length of the CDR3 is 14 residues. The V and J ends lost 5 bases and 7 bases respectively, with 15 bases between them. The CDR3 spells CASSITGKWNEQFF. The CDR3 DNA reads as TGTGCCAGCAGTATCACAGGGAAGTGGAATGAGCAGTTCTTC.

This chain joins TRBV6-6 and TRBJ2-3; D may be TRBD2 (6 bases). Trimming left V 6 bases short and J 4 bases short, with 8 bases between. Looked up from germline, CDR1 is MNHNY and CDR2 is SVGAGI (reference sequence). This CDR3 spans 12 amino acids. Written as DNA, the CDR3 is TGTGCCAGCAGCGGGAGTCCAGATACGCAGTATTTT. Translated, it gives CASSGSPDTQYF.

This chain connects TRBV10-3 to TRBJ2-7; weak D call: TRBD1 (6 bases). Germline lookup yields CDR1 ENHRY and CDR2 SYGVKD. CDR3 length: 14 residues. V lost 4 bases and J 2 bases, leaving 12 bases between the germline ends. The CDR3 here is CAISVATGAYEQYF. CDR3 in DNA: TGTGCCATCAGTGTTGCGACAGGCGCCTACGAGCAGTACTTC.

The chain combines TRBV7-2 with TRBJ1-3; TRBD1 aligns across 7 bases. The CDR3 sequence is 15 residues long. Trimming at V came to 3 bases and at J to 2 bases, leaving 4 bases not matched to a gene. In germline, CDR1 is SGHTA, CDR2 FQGNSA. Here the CDR3 DNA reads TGTGCCAGCAGCTTGGCTGGGACAGCTGGAAACACCATATATTTT. Translating it yields CASSLAGTAGNTIYF.

The chain couples TRBV4-3 to TRBJ1-4; unclear D gene. Germline values: CDR1 LGHNA, CDR2 YSLEER. V gave up 1 base and J gave up 3 bases, with 3 bases separating them. The CDR3 is 13 amino acids. In DNA form, the CDR3 reads TGCGCCAGCAGCCAAGTATCTAATGAAAAACTGTTTTTT. Its protein product is CASSQVSNEKLFF.

The chain links TRBV9 to TRBJ2-1, with TRBD2 as a possible D gene (5 bases). Per the germline V gene, CDR1 is SGDLS and CDR2 is YYNGEE. V was cut by 4 bases and J by 7 bases, with 21 bases left in between. The CDR3 contains 16 residues. The CDR3 region has the DNA TGTGCCAGCAGCCCCTCCGGCGGGCTCTCGGGGAATGAGCAGTTCTTC. Its protein product is CASSPSGGLSGNEQFF.

This chain connects TRBV19 to TRBJ2-1; D unclear. The V gene's germline CDR1 is LNHDA and CDR2 SQIVND (reference sequence). V was trimmed by 7 bases and J by 0 bases, leaving 10 bases between them. This CDR3 region has 14 residues. This chain's CDR3 is CASNQRGSYNEQFF. In DNA, the CDR3 is TGTGCCAGTAACCAGCGAGGCTCCTACAATGAGCAGTTCTTC.

The chain uses TRBV6-1 and TRBJ2-3; 12 positions agree with TRBD1. The J segment lost 0 bases and the V segment lost 1 base, leaving 8 bases of the junction unmatched. The CDR3 sequence is 19 residues long. Looked up from germline, CDR1 is MNHNS and CDR2 is SASEGT. CDR3 DNA sequence: TGTGCCAGCAGTGAAGTGGGGACAGGGGGCCCCCTTAGCACAGATACGCAGTATTTT. As protein: CASSEVGTGGPLSTDTQYF.

The chain uses TRBV6-6 and TRBJ1-5; a weak D match, TRBD1 (5 bases). The V end lost 6 bases, the J end lost 3 bases, and 15 bases lay between the germline ends. In germline, CDR1 is MNHNY, CDR2 SVGAGI (reference sequence). The CDR3 contains 15 residues. CDR3 loop: CASSYKRGINQPQHF. CDR3 in DNA: TGTGCCAGCAGCTACAAAAGGGGCATCAATCAGCCCCAGCATTTT.

This chain links TRBV6-1 with TRBJ2-7; a weak D match, TRBD2 (5 bases). The CDR3 spans 15 residues. CDR1 MNHNS and CDR2 SASEGT come from the germline V gene. The V end was cut by 3 bases, the J end by 5 bases, with 17 bases between. In DNA, the CDR3 is TGTGCCAGCAGTGAGTCTGGCGGGCGATTCCACGAGCAGTACTTC. It codes for CASSESGGRFHEQYF.

The chain joins TRBV2 to TRBJ2-7, with 11 bases that match TRBD2. V was pared by 5 bases and J by 3 bases, with 3 bases of the junction left unmatched. Germline loops: CDR1 SNHLY, CDR2 FYNNEI. This CDR3 contains 14 residues. The CDR3 region has the DNA TGTGCCAGCAGTCCTAGCGGGGGGCTCTACGAGCAGTACTTC. Its protein is CASSPSGGLYEQYF.

This rearrangement joins TRBV9 to TRBJ1-3; D perhaps matches TRBD1 (6 bases). The germline V and J ends were trimmed by 3 bases and 3 bases, with 10 bases remaining between them. The CDR3 covers 14 residues. Germline V lookup: CDR1 SGDLS, CDR2 YYNGEE. The CDR3 region has the DNA TGTGCCAGCAGCGCTGACAGGATTGGAAACACCATATATTTT. Residues: CASSADRIGNTIYF.

The chain employs TRBV12-5 and TRBJ1-5; D uncertain. The length of the CDR3 is 12 residues. Trimming cost V 9 bases and J 2 bases, with 8 bases left between them. Per germline, CDR1 LGHNT and CDR2 FRNRAP. CDR3 protein: CASRDGNQPQHF. The CDR3 DNA reads TGTGCTAGCCGAGATGGCAATCAGCCCCAGCATTTT. Together with reference TRBV12-5 and TRBJ1-5, the CDR3 gives the full variable domain: DARVTQTPRHKVTEMGQEVTMRCQPILGHNTVFWYRQTMMQGLELLAYFRNRAPLDDSGMPKDRFSAEMPDATLATLKIQPSEPRDSAVYFCASRDGNQPQHFGDGTRLSIL.

The sample holds a few counts of this clone. The chain is built from TRBV6-4 and TRBJ2-3, with TRBD2 matching over 12 bases. The CDR3 is made up of 15 amino acids. The germline V gene has CDR1 MRHNA and CDR2 SNTAGT. Losses at the gene ends were 5 bases for V and 4 bases for J; bases not matched to a gene: 4. The CDR3, as DNA: TGTGCCAGCAGTCCCGGGACTAGCGGGCCAGATACGCAGTATTTT. This gives the protein CASSPGTSGPDTQYF.

The V call is TRBV6-5, the J call TRBJ1-5; D remains ambiguous. The CDR3 length is 13 residues. Deletions cut 9 bases from V and 5 bases from J, with 14 bases between. CDR1 and CDR2 from the germline V gene are MNHEY and SVGAGI. The CDR3: CASRYGPDQPQHF. The CDR3 DNA reads as TGTGCCAGTCGTTATGGGCCTGATCAGCCCCAGCATTTT.

The V gene is TRBV5-1, the J gene TRBJ2-3; 10 positions agree with TRBD1. The CDR3 sequence is 13 residues long. The germline gives CDR1 SGHRS, CDR2 YFSETQ. Trimming took 9 bases from V and 1 from J; bases not matched to a gene: 2. The CDR3 loop reads CATGTGGTDTQYF. DNA for the CDR3: TGCGCCACCGGGACAGGGGGCACAGATACGCAGTATTTT.